This T cell receptor (beta chain) was sequenced for a study of blood T cell repertoires in COVID-19. Sequencing used immunoSEQ multiplex PCR; TCRdb keeps in-frame clones, though not all of them. The sample holds 120,000 to 150,000 clones, 88% seen once. CDR1 is MNHNY, CDR2 SVGAGI, per germline (reference sequence). Germline trimming cut 10 bases from V and 3 bases from J; bases unmatched to any gene: 6. CDR3 length: 13 residues. Living in about two dozen US areas, the participants were between roughly 18 and 89 years of age. Donors were grouped by their self-reported clinical history. The chain couples TRBV6-6 to TRBJ2-7, with 10 positions matching TRBD1. What was sequenced was PBMCs or T cells enriched from blood (not recorded which). The receptor was derived from a woman in her twenties or thirties with acute COVID-19. CDR3 coding DNA: TGTGCCACCACCGGGACAGGGGACTACGAGCAGTACTTC. As protein: CATTGTGDYEQYF.